A selection of T cell receptor beta chains follows, all from one sample in a study of T-cell reconstitution after alpha-beta-depleted transplantation in children. TCRdb re-analysed the PCR reads in MiXCR, keeping a single row per CDR3 protein. The profile shows 250,000 to 300,000 distinct CDR3 sequences, 6% to 10% of them singletons. The source was peripheral blood, collected 360 days after TCRalphabeta/CD19-depleted stem cell transplant. These receptors came from a female patient aged 2-9 years who had a stem cell transplant for Fanconi anemia, so the T cells may come from the graft donor. Each CDR3 is given with its conserved first and last residue. A D gene is named only where the DNA matches it firmly. Clone size is shown for a subset of rows, as once, few, many or a class of expanded clone.

v_call	clone_size	d_call	j_call	cdr3_aa	cdr3_nt
TRBV7-9	many	-	TRBJ2-7	CASSLQAYEQYF	TGTGCCAGCAGCTTACAGGCCTACGAGCAGTACTTC
TRBV27	many	TRBD2	TRBJ2-5	CASSFQGTSGGRWQETQYF	TGTGCCAGCAGTTTCCAAGGGACTAGCGGGGGAAGGTGGCAAGAGACCCAGTACTTC
TRBV29-1	many	-	TRBJ2-7	CSVEGRSDYEQYF	TGCAGCGTTGAGGGCAGGAGCGACTACGAGCAGTACTTC
TRBV5-1	many	-	TRBJ2-2	CASSLTSANTGELFF	TGCGCCAGCAGCCTGACTAGTGCGAACACCGGGGAGCTGTTTTTT
TRBV27	many	-	TRBJ1-3	CASSSLTDSGNTIYF	TGTGCCAGCAGTTCACTAACCGACTCTGGAAACACCATATATTTT
TRBV2	many	-	TRBJ1-1	CASSRGKGTEAFF	TGTGCCAGCAGTAGGGGAAAGGGCACTGAAGCTTTCTTT
TRBV28	-	TRBD2	TRBJ2-3	CASSLSPSGRITDTQYF	TGTGCCAGCAGTTTATCACCTAGCGGGAGGATCACAGATACGCAGTATTTT
TRBV20-1	many	-	TRBJ1-5	CSARRLSNQPQHF	TGCAGTGCTCGGAGATTAAGCAATCAGCCCCAGCATTTT
TRBV19	few	-	TRBJ1-2	CASSPEAYGYTF	TGTGCCAGTAGTCCAGAAGCCTATGGCTACACCTTC
TRBV20-1	many	-	TRBJ2-1	CSVFGGLSYNEQFF	TGCAGTGTCTTTGGGGGGCTGAGCTACAATGAGCAGTTCTTC
TRBV7-8	many	-	TRBJ2-2	CASSLTPIGGKAGELFF	TGTGCCAGCAGCTTAACCCCGATTGGAGGGAAGGCCGGGGAGCTGTTTTTT
TRBV6-5	few	-	TRBJ1-1	CASSYWSDSQAFF	TGTGCCAGCAGTTACTGGTCAGACAGCCAAGCTTTCTTT